This T cell receptor beta chain was recorded in a study of blood T cell repertoires in COVID-19. Across the study: COVID-19 samples collected from the United States, Italy and Spain covered acute and convalescent phases. From T cells, B-cell-depleted T cells, or PBMCs came the material, which was cDNA or gDNA.

Germline lookup yields CDR1 MNHEY and CDR2 SVGAGI. This CDR3 has 16 residues. Deletions cut 7 bases from V and 5 bases from J, with 23 bases between. Source study methods: Estimated nucleated cell counts came from reference gene primer amplification. Method: immunoSEQ multiplex PCR; TCRdb's copy keeps in-frame clones and lacks some. V, J and clone size reflect that table, while D and trimming were determined from the DNA. The sample consists of about 270,000 clones, more than 75% of them appearing once. The table lists this clone with a count of one. This clonotype was sampled from a woman in her sixties who had recovered from COVID-19. The chain uses TRBV6-5 and TRBJ1-1, with D possibly matching TRBD1 (6 bases). Material for sequencing was peripheral blood. As DNA, the CDR3 is TGTGCCAGCAATTATCAGGGGACCCCCATAGCGACTGAAGCTTTCTTT. Its protein is CASNYQGTPIATEAFF.